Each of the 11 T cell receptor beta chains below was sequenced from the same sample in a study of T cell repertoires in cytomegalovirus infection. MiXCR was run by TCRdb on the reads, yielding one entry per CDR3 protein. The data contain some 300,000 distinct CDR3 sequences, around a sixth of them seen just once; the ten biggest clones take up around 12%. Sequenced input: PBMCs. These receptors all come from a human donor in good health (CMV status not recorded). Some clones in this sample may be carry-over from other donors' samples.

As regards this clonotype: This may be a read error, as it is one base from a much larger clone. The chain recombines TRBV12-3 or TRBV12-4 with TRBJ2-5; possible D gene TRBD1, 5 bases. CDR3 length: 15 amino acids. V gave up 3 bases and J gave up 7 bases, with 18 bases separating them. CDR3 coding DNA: TGTGCCAGCAGTTTTTCCGAGACCCCAGGGTGGACCCAGTACTTC. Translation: CASSFSETPGWTQYF.

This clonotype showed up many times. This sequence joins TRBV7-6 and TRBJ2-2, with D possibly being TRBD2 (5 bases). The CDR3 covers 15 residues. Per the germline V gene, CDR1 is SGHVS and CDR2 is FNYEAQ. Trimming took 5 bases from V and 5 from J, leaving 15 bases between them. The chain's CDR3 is CASSLVGGWTGELFF. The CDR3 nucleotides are TGTGCCAGCAGCCTGGTGGGCGGGTGGACCGGGGAGCTGTTTTTT.

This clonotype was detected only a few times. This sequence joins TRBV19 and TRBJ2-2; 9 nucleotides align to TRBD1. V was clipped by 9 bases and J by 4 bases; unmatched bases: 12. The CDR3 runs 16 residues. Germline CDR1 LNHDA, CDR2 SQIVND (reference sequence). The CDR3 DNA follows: TGTGCCAGCAGAGCGGAGACAGGGGGATTCACCGGGGAGCTGTTTTTT. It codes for CASRAETGGFTGELFF.

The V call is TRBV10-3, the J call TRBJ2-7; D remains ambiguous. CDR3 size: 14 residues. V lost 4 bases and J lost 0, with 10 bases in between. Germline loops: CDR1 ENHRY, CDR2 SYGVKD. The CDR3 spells CAISVPESSYEQYF. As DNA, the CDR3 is TGTGCCATCAGTGTGCCGGAGAGCTCCTACGAGCAGTACTTC.

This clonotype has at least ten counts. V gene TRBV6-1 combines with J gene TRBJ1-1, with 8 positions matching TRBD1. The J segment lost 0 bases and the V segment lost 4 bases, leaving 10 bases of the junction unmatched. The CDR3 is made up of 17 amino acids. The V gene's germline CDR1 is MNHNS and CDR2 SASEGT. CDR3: CASSAVPGQALNTEAFF. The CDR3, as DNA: TGTGCCAGCAGTGCTGTCCCGGGACAGGCGCTGAACACTGAAGCTTTCTTT.

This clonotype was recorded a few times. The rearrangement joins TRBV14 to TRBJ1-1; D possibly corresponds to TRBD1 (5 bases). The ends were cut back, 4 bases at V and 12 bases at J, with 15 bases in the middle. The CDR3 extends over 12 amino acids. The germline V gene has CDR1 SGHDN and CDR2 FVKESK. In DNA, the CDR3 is TGTGCCAGCAGCCCATCAGGGACGAGGCCTTTCTTT. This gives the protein CASSPSGTRPFF.

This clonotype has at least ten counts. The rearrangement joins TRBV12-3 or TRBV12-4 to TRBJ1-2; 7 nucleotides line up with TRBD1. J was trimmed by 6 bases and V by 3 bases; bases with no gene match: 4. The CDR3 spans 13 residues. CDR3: CASSFFQGDGYTF. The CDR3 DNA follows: TGTGCCAGCAGTTTTTTCCAGGGGGATGGCTACACCTTC.

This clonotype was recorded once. CDR3 DNA: TGTGCCAGCAGCCAAGGGGACGCCGACGCGGAGACCCAGTACTTC. Translating it yields CASSQGDADAETQYF. The genes are TRBV3-1 and TRBJ2-5; either TRBD1 or TRBD2 may supply D (5 bases each). The CDR3 length is 15 residues. Germline CDR1 LGHDT, CDR2 YNNKEL (reference sequence). Trimming stripped 1 base from V and 5 bases from J, with 14 bases between.

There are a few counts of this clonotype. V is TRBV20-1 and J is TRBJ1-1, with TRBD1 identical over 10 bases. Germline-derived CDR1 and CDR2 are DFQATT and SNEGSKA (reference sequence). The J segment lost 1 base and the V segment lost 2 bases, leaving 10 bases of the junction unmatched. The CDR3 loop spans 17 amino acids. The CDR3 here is CSARRLLGTGANTEAFF. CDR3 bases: TGCAGTGCTAGAAGGCTTCTCGGGACAGGGGCGAACACTGAAGCTTTCTTT.

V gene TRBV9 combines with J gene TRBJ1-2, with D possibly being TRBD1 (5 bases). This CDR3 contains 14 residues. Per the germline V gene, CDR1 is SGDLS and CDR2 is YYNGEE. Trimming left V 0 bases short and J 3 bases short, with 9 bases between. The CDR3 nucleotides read TGTGCCAGCAGCGTAGATCCCAGGGACTATGGCTACACCTTC. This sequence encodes CASSVDPRDYGYTF. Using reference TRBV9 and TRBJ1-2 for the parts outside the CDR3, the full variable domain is DSGVTQTPKHLITATGQRVTLRCSPRSGDLSVYWYQQSLDQGLQFLIQYYNGEERAKGNILERFSAQQFPDLHSELNLSSLELGDSALYFCASSVDPRDYGYTFGSGTRLTVV.

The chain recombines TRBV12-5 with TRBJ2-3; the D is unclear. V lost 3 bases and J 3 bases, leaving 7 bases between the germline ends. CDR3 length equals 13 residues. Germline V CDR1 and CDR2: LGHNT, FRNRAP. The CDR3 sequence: CASGFTPTDTQYF. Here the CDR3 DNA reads TGTGCTAGTGGTTTCACACCGACAGATACGCAGTATTTT.